These T cell receptor beta chains were read from a single sample in a study of regulatory T cells in long-lasting Graves disease. TCRdb re-called the multiplex PCR reads with MiXCR, one entry per CDR3 protein. The sample yields 250,000 to 400,000 distinct CDR3 sequences, more than 15% seen once. The specimen comprised peripheral blood mononuclear cells (PBMCs), sampled at new diagnosis, from a patient treated with antithyroid drugs. The receptors stem from a female donor with Graves disease. Both conserved end residues are part of each CDR3. Fields, in order: J gene, clone size, V gene, D gene, CDR3 protein, CDR3 DNA. D genes are given only for firm matches. Clone size is given for some rows only: seen once, a few or many times, or a class if the clone is expanded.

TRBJ2-3,many,TRBV9,TRBD2,CASSIAGVRSDTQYF,TGTGCCAGCAGTATAGCGGGAGTTAGATCAGATACGCAGTATTTT
TRBJ1-1,few,TRBV2,TRBD1,CASSGTGGLTEAFF,TGTGCCAGCAGTGGGACAGGGGGCCTCACTGAAGCTTTCTTT
TRBJ2-3,many,TRBV28,TRBD2,CASSTSSGRRTDTQYF,TGTGCCAGCAGTACCTCTAGCGGGAGGAGGACAGATACGCAGTATTTT
TRBJ2-1,.,TRBV27,.,CASSLRLVSDEQFF,TGTGCCAGCAGTTTACGACTAGTCAGTGATGAGCAGTTCTTC
TRBJ1-2,few,TRBV28,.,CASTRAGHYGYTF,TGTGCCAGCACAAGGGCGGGGCACTATGGCTACACCTTC
TRBJ2-2,many,TRBV7-9,.,CASSLLLSTGELFF,TGTGCCAGCAGCTTATTGCTCTCCACCGGGGAGCTGTTTTTT
TRBJ1-5,many,TRBV9,.,CASSVVPDSNQPQHF,TGTGCCAGCAGCGTAGTTCCGGATAGCAATCAGCCCCAGCATTTT
TRBJ1-1,many,TRBV15,.,CATSRANINTEAFF,TGTGCCACCAGCAGAGCGAACATAAACACTGAAGCTTTCTTT
TRBJ2-7,many,TRBV11-3,.,CASSLAGAGYEQYF,TGTGCCAGCAGCTTAGCAGGGGCCGGCTACGAGCAGTACTTC
TRBJ2-7,many,TRBV20-1,.,CSARVGYEQYF,TGCAGTGCTAGAGTAGGGTACGAGCAGTACTTC
TRBJ1-4,many,TRBV2,.,CASNGGRPTNEKLFF,TGTGCCAGCAACGGCGGCCGACCAACTAATGAAAAACTGTTTTTT
TRBJ1-5,few,TRBV5-6,.,CASSLVGGVDQHF,TGTGCCAGCAGCTTGGTGGGAGGGGTCGACCAGCATTTT
TRBJ2-5,many,TRBV24-1,TRBD2,CATSSGRAETQYF,TGTGCCACCAGTAGCGGGAGGGCCGAGACCCAGTACTTC
TRBJ1-5,many,TRBV12-5,.,CASGLIWDQPQHF,TGTGCTAGTGGTTTGATCTGGGATCAGCCCCAGCATTTT
TRBJ1-4,few,TRBV25-1,TRBD1,CASSTQTGWNEKLFF,TGTGCCAGCAGTACCCAGACAGGGTGGAACGAAAAACTGTTTTTT
TRBJ2-7,.,TRBV7-6,.,CASSQPGTWPYEQYF,TGTGCCAGCAGCCAACCCGGGACATGGCCCTACGAGCAGTACTTC
TRBJ2-3,few,TRBV15,.,CATSSLSGTDTQYF,TGTGCCACCAGCAGCCTCTCTGGCACAGATACGCAGTATTTT
TRBJ2-7,.,TRBV19,TRBD2,CASSWVAGAGYEQYF,TGTGCCAGTAGTTGGGTAGCGGGAGCTGGCTACGAGCAGTACTTC
TRBJ2-2,many,TRBV29-1,.,CSVVVGRAGSGELFF,TGCAGCGTTGTTGTAGGGAGAGCTGGGTCCGGGGAGCTGTTTTTT
TRBJ2-3,.,TRBV5-4,.,CASSLSGPDTQYF,TGTGCCAGCAGCTTATCAGGTCCAGATACGCAGTATTTT
TRBJ1-1,.,TRBV5-4,.,CASSRGVNLLNTEAFF,TGTGCCAGCAGCCGGGGGGTCAACCTTTTGAACACTGAAGCTTTCTTT
TRBJ1-1,many,TRBV6-1,.,CASSEDRGQRTEAFF,TGTGCCAGCAGTGAGGACCGGGGCCAGAGAACTGAAGCTTTCTTT
TRBJ2-3,many,TRBV24-1,TRBD1,CATSDPTGGTSTDTQYF,TGTGCCACCAGTGACCCGACAGGGGGCACCAGCACAGATACGCAGTATTTT
TRBJ2-1,few,TRBV5-1,.,CASSSDGGWGNNEQFF,TGCGCCAGCAGCTCGGATGGAGGTTGGGGGAACAATGAGCAGTTCTTC
TRBJ1-6,few,TRBV6-4,.,CASSPRLGRRGDSPLHF,TGTGCCAGCAGCCCCAGGCTCGGACGGCGAGGAGATTCACCCCTCCACTTT
TRBJ2-4,few,TRBV11-3,TRBD2,CASSFPTGTSGELAKNIQYF,TGTGCCAGCAGTTTCCCTACCGGGACTAGCGGAGAATTAGCCAAAAACATTCAGTACTTC
TRBJ1-1,many,TRBV27,TRBD1,CASSPTGRNTEAFF,TGTGCCAGCAGTCCGACAGGGCGGAACACTGAAGCTTTCTTT
TRBJ2-1,many,TRBV11-3,.,CASSLDSPSPRWIF,TGTGCCAGCAGCTTAGATTCTCCGAGCCCTCGGTGGATCTTC
TRBJ2-7,many,TRBV5-1,.,CASSLRTDAYEQYF,TGCGCCAGCAGCTTGAGGACCGATGCCTACGAGCAGTACTTC
TRBJ2-5,many,TRBV11-2,.,CASSLIWPLQETQYF,TGTGCCAGCAGCTTAATTTGGCCACTACAAGAGACCCAGTACTTC
TRBJ2-1,many,TRBV6-1,TRBD2,CASNSGSTYNEQFF,TGTGCCAGCAATAGCGGGTCAACTTACAATGAGCAGTTCTTC
TRBJ2-3,.,TRBV11-3,TRBD1,CASSAGTGVGDTQYF,TGTGCCAGCAGCGCCGGGACAGGGGTCGGCGATACGCAGTATTTT
TRBJ1-1,once,TRBV7-9,TRBD1,CASRVGQVGEAFF,TGTGCCAGCAGGGTGGGACAGGTAGGCGAAGCTTTCTTT
TRBJ1-3,.,TRBV29-1,.,CSVEYEGLGNTIYF,TGCAGCGTTGAATACGAGGGGCTTGGAAACACCATATATTTT
TRBJ1-2,few,TRBV28,TRBD1,CASSWARGLSGYTF,TGTGCCAGCAGTTGGGCGAGGGGGCTGTCTGGCTACACCTTC
TRBJ2-7,few,TRBV6-5,.,CASSYMPYEQYF,TGTGCCAGCAGTTATATGCCCTACGAGCAGTACTTC
TRBJ2-7,many,TRBV5-5,.,CASSFSVAYEQYF,TGTGCCAGCAGCTTCAGCGTTGCCTACGAGCAGTACTTC
TRBJ2-3,many,TRBV20-1,TRBD2,CSASDSGSTDTQYF,TGCAGTGCTAGCGATAGCGGGAGCACAGATACGCAGTATTTT
TRBJ2-2,many,TRBV29-1,.,CSVGRLASGELFF,TGCAGCGTTGGCCGGCTAGCGAGCGGGGAGCTGTTTTTT
TRBJ2-1,many,TRBV15,TRBD1,CATSRDPRGLNNEQFF,TGTGCCACCAGCAGAGATCCCAGGGGGCTGAACAATGAGCAGTTCTTC
TRBJ1-1,many,TRBV19,.,CASSIGAGTEAFF,TGTGCCAGTAGTATTGGGGCTGGCACTGAAGCTTTCTTT